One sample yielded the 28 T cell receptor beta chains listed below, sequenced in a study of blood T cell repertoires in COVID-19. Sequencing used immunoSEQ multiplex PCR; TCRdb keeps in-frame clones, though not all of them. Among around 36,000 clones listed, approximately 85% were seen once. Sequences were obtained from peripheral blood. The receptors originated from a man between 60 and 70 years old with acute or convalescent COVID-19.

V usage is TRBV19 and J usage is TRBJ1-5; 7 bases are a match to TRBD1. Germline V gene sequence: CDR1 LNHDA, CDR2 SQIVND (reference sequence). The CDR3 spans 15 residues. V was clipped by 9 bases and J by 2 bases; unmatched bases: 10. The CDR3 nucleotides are TGTGCCAGCTCAGGGGGTCCGGAGGGCAATCAGCCCCAGCATTTT. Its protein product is CASSGGPEGNQPQHF.

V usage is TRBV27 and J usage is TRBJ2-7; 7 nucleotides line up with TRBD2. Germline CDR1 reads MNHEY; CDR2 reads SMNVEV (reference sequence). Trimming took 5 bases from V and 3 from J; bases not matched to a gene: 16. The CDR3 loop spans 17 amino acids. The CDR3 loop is CASSPRGRGAPGYEQYF. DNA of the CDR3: TGTGCCAGCAGTCCCCGGGGGAGGGGAGCACCTGGCTACGAGCAGTACTTC.

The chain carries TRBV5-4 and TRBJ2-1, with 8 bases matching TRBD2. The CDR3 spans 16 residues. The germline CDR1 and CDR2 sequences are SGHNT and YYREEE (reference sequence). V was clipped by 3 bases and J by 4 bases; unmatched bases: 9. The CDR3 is CASSSRTSGFYNEQFF. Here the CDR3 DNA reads TGTGCCAGCAGCTCCCGAACTAGCGGATTTTACAATGAGCAGTTCTTC.

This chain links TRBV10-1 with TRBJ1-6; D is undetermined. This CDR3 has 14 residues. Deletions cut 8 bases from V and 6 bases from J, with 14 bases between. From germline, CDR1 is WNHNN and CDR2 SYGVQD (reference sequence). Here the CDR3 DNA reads TGCGCCAGCGGGCCGGCAGGTCGTAATTCACCCCTCCACTTT. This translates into CASGPAGRNSPLHF.

The CDR3 nucleotides read TGTGCCAGCAGCTCCCTTACAGGAGCCTACGAGCAGTACTTC. Amino acids: CASSSLTGAYEQYF. The chain carries TRBV6-6 and TRBJ2-7, with a tentative D call TRBD1 (5 bases). V shed 6 bases and J shed 2 bases, with 14 bases lying between them. From germline, CDR1 is MNHNY and CDR2 SVGAGI (reference sequence). This CDR3 spans 14 amino acids.

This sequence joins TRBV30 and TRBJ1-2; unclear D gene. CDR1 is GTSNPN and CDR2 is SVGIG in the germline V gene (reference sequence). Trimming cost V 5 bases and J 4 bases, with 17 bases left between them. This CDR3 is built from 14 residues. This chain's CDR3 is CAWSGRTGGYGYTF. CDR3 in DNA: TGTGCCTGGTCAGGACGGACCGGAGGCTATGGCTACACCTTC.

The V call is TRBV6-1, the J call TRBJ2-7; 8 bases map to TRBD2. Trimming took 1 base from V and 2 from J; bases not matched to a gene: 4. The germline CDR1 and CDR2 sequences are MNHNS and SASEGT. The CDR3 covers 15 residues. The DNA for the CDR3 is TGTGCCAGCAGTGAAGGTGGCGGGAGGCCCTACGAGCAGTACTTC. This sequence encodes CASSEGGGRPYEQYF.

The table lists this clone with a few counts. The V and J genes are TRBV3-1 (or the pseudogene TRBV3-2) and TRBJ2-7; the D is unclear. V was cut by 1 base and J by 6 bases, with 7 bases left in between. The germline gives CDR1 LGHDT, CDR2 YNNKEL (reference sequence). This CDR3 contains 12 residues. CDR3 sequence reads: CASSQVAREQYF. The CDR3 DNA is TGTGCCAGCAGCCAAGTCGCGCGCGAGCAGTACTTC.

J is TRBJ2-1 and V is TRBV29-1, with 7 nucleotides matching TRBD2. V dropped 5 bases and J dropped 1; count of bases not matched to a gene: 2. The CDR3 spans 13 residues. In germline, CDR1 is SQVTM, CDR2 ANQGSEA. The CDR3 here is CSVPSGSYNEQFF. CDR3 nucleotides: TGCAGCGTTCCTAGCGGTTCCTACAATGAGCAGTTCTTC.

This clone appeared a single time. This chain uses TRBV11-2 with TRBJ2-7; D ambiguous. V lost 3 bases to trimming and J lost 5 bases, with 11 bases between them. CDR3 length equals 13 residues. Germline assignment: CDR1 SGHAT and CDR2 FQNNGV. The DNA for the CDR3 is TGTGCCAGCAGCTTTTGGAGCCAAAACGAGCAGTACTTC. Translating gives CASSFWSQNEQYF. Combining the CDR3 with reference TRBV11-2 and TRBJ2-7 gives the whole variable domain EAGVAQSPRYKIIEKRQSVAFWCNPISGHATLYWYQQILGQGPKLLIQFQNNGVVDDSQLPKDRFSAERLKGVDSTLKIQPAKLEDSAVYLCASSFWSQNEQYFGPGTRLTVT.

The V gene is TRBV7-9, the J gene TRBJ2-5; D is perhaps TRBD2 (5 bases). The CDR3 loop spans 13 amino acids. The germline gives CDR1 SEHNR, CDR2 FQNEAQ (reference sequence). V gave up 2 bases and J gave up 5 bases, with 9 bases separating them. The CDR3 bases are TGTGCCAGCAGCTTACTAGCTAAGGAGACCCAGTACTTC. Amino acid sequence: CASSLLAKETQYF.

CDR3 sequence reads: CASTPGLGLTYEQYF. CDR3 in DNA: TGTGCCAGTACGCCCGGACTCGGACTGACCTACGAGCAGTACTTC. The chain employs TRBV19 and TRBJ2-7, with D maybe TRBD2 (5 bases). Germline V gives CDR1 LNHDA, CDR2 SQIVND (reference sequence). Trimming pared 7 bases from V and 2 bases from J, leaving 18 bases between. The CDR3 consists of 15 residues.

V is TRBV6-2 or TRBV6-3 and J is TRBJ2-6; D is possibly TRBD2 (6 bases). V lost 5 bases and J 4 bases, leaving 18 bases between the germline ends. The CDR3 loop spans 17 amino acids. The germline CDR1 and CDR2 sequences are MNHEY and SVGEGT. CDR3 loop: CASSQQGGLRGANVLTF. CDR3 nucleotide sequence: TGTGCCAGCAGTCAACAAGGAGGGTTGAGAGGGGCCAACGTCCTGACTTTC.

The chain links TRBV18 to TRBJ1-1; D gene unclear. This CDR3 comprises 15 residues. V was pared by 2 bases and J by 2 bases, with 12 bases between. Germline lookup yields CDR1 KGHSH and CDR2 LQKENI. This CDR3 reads CASSPFIGENTEAFF. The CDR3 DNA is TGTGCCAGCTCACCATTCATCGGGGAAAACACTGAAGCTTTCTTT.

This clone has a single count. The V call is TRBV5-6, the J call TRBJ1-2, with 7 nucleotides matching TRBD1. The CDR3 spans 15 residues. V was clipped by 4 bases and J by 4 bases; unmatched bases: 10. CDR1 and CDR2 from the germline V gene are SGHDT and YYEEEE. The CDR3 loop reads CASSRGQSLIYGYTF. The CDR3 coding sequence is TGTGCCAGCAGCCGGGGACAGAGCCTTATCTATGGCTACACCTTC. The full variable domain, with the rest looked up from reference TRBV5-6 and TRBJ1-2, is DAGVTQSPTHLIKTRGQQVTLRCSPKSGHDTVSWYQQALGQGPQFIFQYYEEEERQRGNFPDRFSGHQFPNYSSELNVNALLLGDSALYLCASSRGQSLIYGYTFGSGTRLTVV.

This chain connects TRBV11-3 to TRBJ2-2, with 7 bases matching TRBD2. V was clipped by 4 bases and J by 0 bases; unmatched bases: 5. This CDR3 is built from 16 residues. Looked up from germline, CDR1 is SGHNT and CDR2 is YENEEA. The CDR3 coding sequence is TGTGCCAGCAGCTCGGGCCTAGCGGCGAACACCGGGGAGCTGTTTTTT. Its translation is CASSSGLAANTGELFF.

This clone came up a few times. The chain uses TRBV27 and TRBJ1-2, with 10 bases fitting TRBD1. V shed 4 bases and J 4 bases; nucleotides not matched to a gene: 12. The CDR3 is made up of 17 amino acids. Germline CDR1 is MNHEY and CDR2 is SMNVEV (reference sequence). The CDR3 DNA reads TGTGCCAGCAGTTCCCTCCCCGGGACAGGGGAAAGCTATGGCTACACCTTC. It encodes CASSSLPGTGESYGYTF.

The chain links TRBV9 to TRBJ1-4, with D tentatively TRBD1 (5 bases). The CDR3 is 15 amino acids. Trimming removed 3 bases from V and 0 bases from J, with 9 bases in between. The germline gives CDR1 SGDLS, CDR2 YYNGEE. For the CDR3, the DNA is TGTGCCAGCAGCGGCGGAGGGGCAACTAATGAAAAACTGTTTTTT. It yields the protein CASSGGGATNEKLFF.

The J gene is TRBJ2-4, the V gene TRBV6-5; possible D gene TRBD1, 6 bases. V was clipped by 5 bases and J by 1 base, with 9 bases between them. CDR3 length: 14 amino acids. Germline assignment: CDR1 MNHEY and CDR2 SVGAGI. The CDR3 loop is CASSMTGAKNIQYF. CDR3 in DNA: TGTGCCAGCAGTATGACAGGTGCCAAAAACATTCAGTACTTC.

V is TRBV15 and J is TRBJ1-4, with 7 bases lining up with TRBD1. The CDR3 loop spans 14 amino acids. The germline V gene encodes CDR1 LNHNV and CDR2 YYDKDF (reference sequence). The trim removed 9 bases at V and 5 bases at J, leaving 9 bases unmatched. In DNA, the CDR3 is TGTGCCACACAAGTCGACAGGGCGAATGAAAAACTGTTTTTT. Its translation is CATQVDRANEKLFF.

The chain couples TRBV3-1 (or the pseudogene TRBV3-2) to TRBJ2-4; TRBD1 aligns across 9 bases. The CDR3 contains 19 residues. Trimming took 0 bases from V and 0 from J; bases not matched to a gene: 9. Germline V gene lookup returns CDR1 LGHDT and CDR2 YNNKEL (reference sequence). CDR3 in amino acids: CASSQDPAGTGIAKNIQYF. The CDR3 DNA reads TGTGCCAGCAGCCAAGACCCCGCCGGGACAGGGATAGCCAAAAACATTCAGTACTTC.

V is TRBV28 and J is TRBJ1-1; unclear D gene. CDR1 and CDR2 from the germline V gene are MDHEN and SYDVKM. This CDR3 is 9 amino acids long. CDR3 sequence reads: CARRVEAFF. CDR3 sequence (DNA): TGTGCGAGGCGGGTTGAAGCTTTCTTT.

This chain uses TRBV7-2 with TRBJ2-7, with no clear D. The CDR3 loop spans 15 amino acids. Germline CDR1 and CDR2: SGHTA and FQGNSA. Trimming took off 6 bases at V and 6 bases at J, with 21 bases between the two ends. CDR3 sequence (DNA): TGTGCCAGCAGTCCACGAAGGCGTGGCGGTATCGAGCAGTACTTC. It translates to CASSPRRRGGIEQYF.

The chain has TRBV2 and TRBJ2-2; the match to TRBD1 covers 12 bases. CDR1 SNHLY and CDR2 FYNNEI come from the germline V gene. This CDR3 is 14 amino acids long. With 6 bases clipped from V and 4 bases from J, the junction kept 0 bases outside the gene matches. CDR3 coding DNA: TGTGCCAGCAGGGGACAGGGGGCCACCGGGGAGCTGTTTTTT. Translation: CASRGQGATGELFF.

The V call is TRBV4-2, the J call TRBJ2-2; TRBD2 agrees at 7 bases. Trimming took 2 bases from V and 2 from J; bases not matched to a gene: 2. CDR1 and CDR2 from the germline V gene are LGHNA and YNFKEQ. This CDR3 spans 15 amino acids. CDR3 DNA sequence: TGTGCCAGCAGCCAATCAGCGGGAAACACCGGGGAGCTGTTTTTT. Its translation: CASSQSAGNTGELFF.

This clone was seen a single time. The CDR3 DNA follows: TGTGCCAGCAGCTCCAGGGTTGGGGAGACCCAGTACTTC. Its protein product is CASSSRVGETQYF. The chain has TRBV7-3 and TRBJ2-5; D is perhaps TRBD1 (5 bases). CDR3 length equals 13 residues. Trimming took 4 bases from V and 5 from J, leaving 11 bases between them. CDR1 SGHTA and CDR2 FQGTGA come from the germline V gene.

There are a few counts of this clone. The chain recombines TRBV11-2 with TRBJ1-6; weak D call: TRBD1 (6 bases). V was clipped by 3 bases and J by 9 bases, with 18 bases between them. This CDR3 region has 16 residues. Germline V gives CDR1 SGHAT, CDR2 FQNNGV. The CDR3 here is CASSLGPTGAGSPLHF. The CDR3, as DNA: TGTGCCAGCAGCTTGGGGCCGACAGGAGCAGGTTCACCCCTCCACTTT.

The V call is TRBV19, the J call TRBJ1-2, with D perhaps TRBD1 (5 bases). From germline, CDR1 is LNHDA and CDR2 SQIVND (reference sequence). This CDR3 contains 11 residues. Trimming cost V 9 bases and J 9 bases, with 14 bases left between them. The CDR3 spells CASRGGERYTF. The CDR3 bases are TGTGCCAGCCGGGGGGGGGAACGCTACACCTTC.